Following are 5 T cell receptor beta chains from one sample sequenced in a study of T cells in Graves' hyperthyroidism and ophthalmopathy. Amplified TCR beta CDR3 regions came from RNA transcripts. Using the HTBI primer set, a first-round RT-PCR was run on the TCR CDR3. Via MiXCR, TCRdb re-called the multiplex PCR reads, giving one row per CDR3 protein. Here the sample spans about 640,000 distinct CDR3 sequences, less than 25% being singletons. The sample taken for sequencing was blood. The receptors were gathered from a young man with Graves' ophthalmopathy.

This clonotype was seen ten or more times. CDR3: CASSLFSRTDYNEQFF. In DNA, the CDR3 is TGTGCCAGCAGTTTATTTTCGAGGACAGACTACAATGAGCAGTTCTTC. J is TRBJ2-1 and V is TRBV12-3 or TRBV12-4; possible D gene TRBD1, 6 bases. V lost 2 bases and J lost 3, with 14 bases in between. The CDR3 runs 16 residues.

J is TRBJ1-4 and V is TRBV28; D is perhaps TRBD1 (6 bases). The V gene's germline CDR1 is MDHEN and CDR2 SYDVKM. The CDR3 covers 15 residues. V was shortened by 6 bases and J by 0 bases, with 11 bases between the two germline ends. CDR3 residues: CASRDAGATNEKLFF. CDR3 in DNA: TGTGCCAGCAGAGACGCAGGGGCAACTAATGAAAAACTGTTTTTT.

This clonotype was found a few times. The J gene is TRBJ2-7, the V gene TRBV27, with D possibly matching TRBD1 (5 bases). Trimming shortened V by 2 bases and J by 4 bases, and 15 bases separated the two germline ends. The CDR3 runs 15 residues. Germline CDR1 and CDR2: MNHEY and SMNVEV (reference sequence). The CDR3 DNA follows: TGTGCCAGCAGTTTACGATTCCGGACATCGTACGAGCAGTACTTC. Amino acids: CASSLRFRTSYEQYF.

This clonotype was picked up many times. The V and J genes are TRBV28 and TRBJ2-1, with D unresolved. CDR3 length: 15 amino acids. Trimming left V 5 bases short and J 3 bases short, with 14 bases between. The germline V gene encodes CDR1 MDHEN and CDR2 SYDVKM. The CDR3 loop reads CASSLSLGNYNEQFF. The CDR3 DNA is TGTGCCAGCAGTCTTAGTCTGGGAAACTACAATGAGCAGTTCTTC.

Only a few counts were recorded for this clonotype. V and J are TRBV28 and TRBJ2-7; perhaps TRBD1 as D (6 bases). The CDR3 spans 17 residues. The germline CDR1 and CDR2 sequences are MDHEN and SYDVKM. The V end lost 7 bases, the J end lost 5 bases, and 27 bases lay between the germline ends. The CDR3 nucleotides are TGTGCCAGCACCAAAATTGCACAGGGTTCCAACGGCAACGAGCAGTACTTC. Translating it yields CASTKIAQGSNGNEQYF.